These T cell receptor beta chains were read from a single sample in a study of a mutant IDH1 vaccine in newly diagnosed glioma. Antigens for these TCRs are unknown. Clones were read by immunoSEQ multiplex PCR, and TCRdb kept only the in-frame ones, dropping some. Among approximately 25,000 clones listed, approximately 84% were seen once. The source was PBMCs, collected from a glioma patient whose treatment included an IDH1 peptide vaccine. These receptors all come from a man between 35 and 55 years old with glioma. CDR3s include the opening cysteine and the closing phenylalanine or tryptophan. Fields, in order: clone size, V gene, J gene, D gene, CDR3 protein, CDR3 DNA. A D gene is named only where the DNA matches it firmly. Size is omitted from some rows. Given values are once, few, many or a class for expanded clones.

>-|TRBV2|TRBJ2-1|TRBD2
CASTYPLTSGSGPVGNEQFF
TGTGCCAGCACGTACCCACTTACTAGCGGGAGTGGACCGGTGGGGAATGAGCAGTTCTTC
>-|TRBV5-6|TRBJ1-1|-
CASSLNTEAFF
TGTGCCAGCAGCTTAAACACTGAAGCTTTCTTT
>-|TRBV11-2|TRBJ2-1|TRBD2
CASSLAVLLAEPWDEQFF
TGTGCCAGCAGCTTAGCCGTCTTACTAGCGGAACCCTGGGATGAGCAGTTCTTC
>-|TRBV4-1|TRBJ2-3|-
CASSPLLGRSDTQYF
TGCGCCAGCAGCCCCCTACTAGGTAGGTCAGATACGCAGTATTTT
>-|TRBV7-7|TRBJ2-2|-
CASSLAAANTGELFF
TGTGCTAGCAGCTTAGCGGCGGCGAACACCGGGGAGCTGTTTTTT
>-|TRBV18|TRBJ2-2|TRBD2
CASSPGLAGATGELFF
TGTGCCAGCTCACCCGGACTAGCGGGAGCCACCGGGGAGCTGTTTTTT
>-|TRBV5-4|TRBJ1-1|-
CASSLYDWENTEAFF
TGTGCCAGCAGCTTGTATGACTGGGAGAACACTGAAGCTTTCTTT
>-|TRBV9|TRBJ2-5|TRBD2
CASSTGLAGAPPTQYF
TGTGCCAGCAGCACCGGACTAGCGGGAGCTCCCCCGACCCAGTACTTC
>-|TRBV18|TRBJ1-1|TRBD1
CASSPDRGPSEAFF
TGTGCCAGCTCACCCGACAGGGGGCCATCTGAAGCTTTCTTT
>once|TRBV12-5|TRBJ2-7|-
CASGLVLPSNEQYF
TGTGCTAGTGGTTTGGTACTGCCTAGCAACGAACAGTACTTC
>-|TRBV5-8|TRBJ2-5|TRBD1
CASSYDRGVETQYF
TGTGCCAGCAGTTACGACAGGGGGGTTGAGACCCAGTACTTC
>-|TRBV2|TRBJ1-2|-
CASTEGDGYTF
TGTGCCAGCACCGAAGGGGATGGCTACACCTTC
>-|TRBV29-1|TRBJ1-1|-
CSVGRQGMNTEAFF
TGCAGCGTTGGGAGGCAGGGAATGAACACTGAAGCTTTCTTT
>few|TRBV19|TRBJ2-1|-
CASSMLSGSYNEQFF
TGTGCCAGTAGTATGTTGTCAGGGTCCTACAATGAGCAGTTCTTC
>-|TRBV7-3|TRBJ2-2|TRBD2
CASSLTGGRVSGELFF
TGTGCCAGCAGCTTAACTGGCGGGAGGGTCTCCGGGGAGCTGTTTTTT
>-|TRBV7-2|TRBJ2-7|-
CASSDLGSGFYYEQYF
TGTGCCAGCAGCGACCTCGGTAGCGGATTTTACTACGAGCAGTACTTC
>-|TRBV7-6|TRBJ1-5|-
CASSQGPYSNQPQHF
TGTGCCAGCAGCCAAGGTCCGTATAGCAATCAGCCCCAGCATTTT